This TCR beta chain was sequenced in a study of blood T cell repertoires in COVID-19. This clone has only one observation. Trimming at V came to 0 bases and at J to 10 bases, leaving 5 bases not matched to a gene. CDR3 length equals 15 residues. Germline CDR1 is SGHRS and CDR2 is YFSETQ. Original methodology: Reference gene primer amplification gave nucleated cell count estimates. TCRdb's copy holds only in-frame clones and misses some; the assay was immunoSEQ multiplex PCR. Clone size and the V and J calls come from that table; the DNA yielded D and trimming. The sample includes some 100,000 clones, around nine tenths of them seen just once.

The sequence derives from a woman aged 80 or over with active COVID-19. The V gene is TRBV5-1, the J gene TRBJ2-1, with 12 bases matching TRBD2. What was sequenced was peripheral blood. The CDR3 DNA follows: TGCGCCAGCAGCTTGGGGACTAGCGGGGAACAAGAGCAGTTCTTC. As protein: CASSLGTSGEQEQFF.